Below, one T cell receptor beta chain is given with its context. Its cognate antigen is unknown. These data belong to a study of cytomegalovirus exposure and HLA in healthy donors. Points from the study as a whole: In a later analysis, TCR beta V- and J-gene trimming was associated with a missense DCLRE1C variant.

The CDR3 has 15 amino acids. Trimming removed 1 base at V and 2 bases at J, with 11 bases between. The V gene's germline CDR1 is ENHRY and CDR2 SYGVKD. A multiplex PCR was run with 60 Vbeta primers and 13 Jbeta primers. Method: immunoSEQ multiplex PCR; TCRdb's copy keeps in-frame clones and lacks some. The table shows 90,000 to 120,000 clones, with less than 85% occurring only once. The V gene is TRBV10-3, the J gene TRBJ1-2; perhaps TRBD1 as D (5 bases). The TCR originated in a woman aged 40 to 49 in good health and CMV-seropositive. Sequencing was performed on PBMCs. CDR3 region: CAISEFSGLNYGYTF. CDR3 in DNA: TGTGCCATCAGTGAGTTCTCAGGGCTGAACTATGGCTACACCTTC.